The present T cell receptor (beta chain) was sequenced within a study of molecular identifiers for immune sequencing clone quantification. Findings and limits, study-wide: Over 98% of effector molecules, yet under 1% of naive-cell molecules, were held by clones above 20 RNA copies. Spiked-in Jurkat TCR RNA corresponding to one cell was reported as detectable against approximately 900,000 naive cells.

With listed TCR primers and previously described methods, bulk TCR libraries were prepared. TCRdb analysed the PCR reads with MiXCR anew, one entry per CDR3 protein. The sample lists about 320,000 distinct CDR3 sequences; about 23% were seen once. Details on this clonotype: Its target is unknown.

V lost 3 bases, J lost 4 bases, and 13 bases lay in between. The CDR3 loop spans 15 amino acids. The sequence was obtained from a human donor in good health. Some libraries in this study had Jurkat cell RNA spiked in. This rearrangement joins TRBV12-3 or TRBV12-4 to TRBJ1-5, with D possibly TRBD1 on 6 matching bases. Sequencing used naive CD8+ T cells from blood, with Jurkat cell RNA spiked in. Regarding subset: FACS-sorted CD8+CD4-CCR7+CD45RA+ naive T cells. This CDR3 reads CASSFTGAQNQPQHF. CDR3 nucleotide sequence: TGTGCCAGCAGTTTCACGGGGGCCCAAAATCAGCCCCAGCATTTT.